The present TCR beta chain was sequenced within a study of control samples from healthy donors and cancer patients. The germline CDR1 and CDR2 sequences are SGHKS and YYEKEE (reference sequence). This CDR3 has 14 amino acids. The V and J ends lost 4 bases and 3 bases respectively, with 14 bases between them. Sequencing was performed with immunoSEQ multiplex PCR; in TCRdb, only in-frame clones are kept and a portion is missing. The sample consists of 50,000 or so clones, 70% to 90% of them appearing once. This clone appeared a few times. This TCR was recovered from a man aged 45 to 65 in good health. Sample: blood. The chain has TRBV5-5 and TRBJ2-7; D is perhaps TRBD1 or TRBD2 (5 bases each). The CDR3 nucleotides read TGTGCCAGCAGCCCACCGGGGCCGGGCTACGAGCAGTACTTC. Translating it yields CASSPPGPGYEQYF.